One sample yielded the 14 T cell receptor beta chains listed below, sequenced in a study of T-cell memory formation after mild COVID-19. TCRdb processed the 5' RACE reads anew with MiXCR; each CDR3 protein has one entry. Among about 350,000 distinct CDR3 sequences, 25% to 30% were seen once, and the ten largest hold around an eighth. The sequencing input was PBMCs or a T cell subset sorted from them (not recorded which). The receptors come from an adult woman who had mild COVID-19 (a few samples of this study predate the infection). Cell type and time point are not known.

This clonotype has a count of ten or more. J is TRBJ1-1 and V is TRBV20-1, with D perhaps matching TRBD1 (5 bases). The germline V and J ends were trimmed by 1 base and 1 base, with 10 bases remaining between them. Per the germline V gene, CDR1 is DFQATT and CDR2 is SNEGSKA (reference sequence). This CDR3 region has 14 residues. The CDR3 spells CSARGGAANTEAFF. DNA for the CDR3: TGCAGTGCTAGAGGAGGGGCAGCGAACACTGAAGCTTTCTTT.

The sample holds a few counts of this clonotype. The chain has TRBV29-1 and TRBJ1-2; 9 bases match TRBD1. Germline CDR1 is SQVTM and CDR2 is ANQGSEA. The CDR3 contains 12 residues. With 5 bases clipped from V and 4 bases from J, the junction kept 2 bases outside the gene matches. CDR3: CSVKTGGYGYTF. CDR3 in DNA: TGCAGCGTTAAGACAGGGGGCTATGGCTACACCTTC.

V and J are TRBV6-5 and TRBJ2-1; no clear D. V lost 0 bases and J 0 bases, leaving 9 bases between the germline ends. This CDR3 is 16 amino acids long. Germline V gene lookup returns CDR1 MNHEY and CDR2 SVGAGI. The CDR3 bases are TGTGCCAGCAGTTACTCGACTGTAAGCTCCTACAATGAGCAGTTCTTC. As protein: CASSYSTVSSYNEQFF.

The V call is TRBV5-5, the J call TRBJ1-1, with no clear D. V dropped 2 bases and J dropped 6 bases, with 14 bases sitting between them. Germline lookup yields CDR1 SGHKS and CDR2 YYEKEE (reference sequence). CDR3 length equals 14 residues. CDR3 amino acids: CASSFRTFFPEAFF. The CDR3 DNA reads TGTGCCAGCAGCTTCCGGACTTTTTTCCCTGAAGCTTTCTTT.

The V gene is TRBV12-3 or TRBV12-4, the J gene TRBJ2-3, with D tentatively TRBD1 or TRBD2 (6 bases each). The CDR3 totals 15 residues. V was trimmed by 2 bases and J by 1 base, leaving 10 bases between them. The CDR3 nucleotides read TGTGCCAGCAGTTTACCGGGGGCCGGCACAGATACGCAGTATTTT. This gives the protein CASSLPGAGTDTQYF.

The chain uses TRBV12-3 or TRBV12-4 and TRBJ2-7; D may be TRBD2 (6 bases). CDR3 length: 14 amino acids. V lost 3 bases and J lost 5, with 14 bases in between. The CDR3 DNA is TGTGCCAGCAGTTTCCGGGAGCGACGGCACGAGCAGTACTTC. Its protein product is CASSFRERRHEQYF.

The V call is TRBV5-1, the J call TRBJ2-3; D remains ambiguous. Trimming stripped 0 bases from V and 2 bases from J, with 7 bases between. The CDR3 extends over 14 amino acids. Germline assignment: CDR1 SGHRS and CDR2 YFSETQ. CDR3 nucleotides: TGCGCCAGCAGCTTGGAACAGCTCACAGATACGCAGTATTTT. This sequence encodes CASSLEQLTDTQYF.

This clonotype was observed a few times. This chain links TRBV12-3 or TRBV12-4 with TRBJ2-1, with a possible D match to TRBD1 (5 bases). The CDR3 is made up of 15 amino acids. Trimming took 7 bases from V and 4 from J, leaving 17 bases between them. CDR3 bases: TGTGCCAGCACCTTAGGACAAAGCGTATACAATGAGCAGTTCTTC. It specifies CASTLGQSVYNEQFF.

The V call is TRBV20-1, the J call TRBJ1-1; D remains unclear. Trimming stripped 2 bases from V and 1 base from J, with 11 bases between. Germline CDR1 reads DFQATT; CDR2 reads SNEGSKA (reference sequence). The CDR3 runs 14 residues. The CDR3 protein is CSARPNTWNTEAFF. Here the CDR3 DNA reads TGCAGTGCTAGACCTAACACATGGAACACTGAAGCTTTCTTT.

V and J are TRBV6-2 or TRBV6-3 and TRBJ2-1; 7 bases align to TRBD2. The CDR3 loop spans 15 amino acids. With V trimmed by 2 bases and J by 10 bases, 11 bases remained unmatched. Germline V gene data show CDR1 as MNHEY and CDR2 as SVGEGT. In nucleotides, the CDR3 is TGTGCCAGCAGTTACGGGCTAGCGGTGAGCAGAGAGCAGTTCTTC. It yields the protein CASSYGLAVSREQFF.

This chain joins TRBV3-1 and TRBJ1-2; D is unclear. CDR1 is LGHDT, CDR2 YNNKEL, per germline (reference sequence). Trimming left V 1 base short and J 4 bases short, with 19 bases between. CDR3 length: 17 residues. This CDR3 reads CASSQGFHGASGYGYTF. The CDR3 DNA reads TGTGCCAGCAGCCAAGGGTTCCACGGAGCGAGTGGCTATGGCTACACCTTC. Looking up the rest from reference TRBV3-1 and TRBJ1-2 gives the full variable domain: DTAVSQTPKYLVTQMGNDKSIKCEQNLGHDTMYWYKQDSKKFLKIMFSYNNKELIINETVPNRFSPKSPDKAHLNLHINSLELGDSAVYFCASSQGFHGASGYGYTFGSGTRLTVV.

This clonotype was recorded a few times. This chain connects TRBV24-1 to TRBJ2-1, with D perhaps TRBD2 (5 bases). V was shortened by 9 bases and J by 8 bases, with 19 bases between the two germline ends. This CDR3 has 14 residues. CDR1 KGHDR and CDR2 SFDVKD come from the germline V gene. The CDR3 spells CATRLGRTGDEQFF. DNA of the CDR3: TGTGCCACCCGCTTAGGAAGGACTGGGGATGAGCAGTTCTTC.

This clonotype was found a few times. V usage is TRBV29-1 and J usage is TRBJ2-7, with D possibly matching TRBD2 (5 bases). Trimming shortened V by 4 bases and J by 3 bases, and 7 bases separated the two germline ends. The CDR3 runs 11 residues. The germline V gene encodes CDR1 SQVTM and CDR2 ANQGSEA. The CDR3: CSVAAGYEQYF. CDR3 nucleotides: TGCAGCGTTGCTGCGGGCTACGAGCAGTACTTC.

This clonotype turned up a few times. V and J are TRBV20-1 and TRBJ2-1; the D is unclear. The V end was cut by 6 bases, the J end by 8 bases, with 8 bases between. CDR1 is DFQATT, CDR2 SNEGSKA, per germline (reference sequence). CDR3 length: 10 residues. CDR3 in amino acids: CSARKDEQFF. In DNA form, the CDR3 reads TGCAGTGCGAGAAAAGATGAGCAGTTCTTC.